What follows is one TCR beta chain and its context. Its cognate antigen has yet to be identified. Nothing much larger sits one base from this clone, and base qualities are not available. The germline V gene specifies SGDLS as CDR1 and YYNGEE as CDR2. Taken from cysteine to phenylalanine, the CDR3 has 14 residues. CDR3 DNA is the only sequence kept; it has 42 bases, read in frame from the first base. Between the V and J ends, shortened by 0 bases and 5 bases respectively, the junction contains 11 bases. TCR CDR3 regions were amplified from genomic DNA by multiplex PCR using the deep immunoSEQ assay. Extracted genomic DNA from each cell subset was distributed evenly across all wells of several immunoSEQ 96-well plates, and each plate was treated as a replicate. For sorted subsets, approximately 200 ng of genomic DNA, equivalent to 25,000 to 35,000 T cell genomes, went into each replicate PCR. Purified libraries were measured with a Qubit 3.0 fluorometer, size-checked on a Bioanalyzer 2100, and measured again with the KAPA Library Quantification kit. Each immunoSEQ 96-well plate was sequenced on its own single-read 150-cycle Illumina NextSeq 550 flow cell. Per the source publication's procedure: Because the immunoSEQ output included only junctional sequences and no quality scores, the filtering could not be the same as the filtering used for full-length reads. Sequences were annotated with PyIR, a Python wrapper for IgBLAST v1.9, and V/J genes and CDR3 were assigned using IMGT germline references. Reads were removed for weak V/J assignments (E-value above 1e-6), missing CDR3, stop codons, out-of-frame junctions, or ambiguous translated residues. V3J clonotypes were defined as sequences sharing an identical inferred V gene, J gene, and CDR3 amino acid sequence. Percentage overlap between repertoires was computed as shared unique clonotypes divided by the size of the smaller repertoire. RTK rarefaction, the Chao1 estimator, and Recon v2.1 estimates of unobserved clonotypes were used to assess repertoire richness. Generation probabilities were computed with OLGA for all TCRbeta clonotypes obtained by the gDNA method from several donors. TCRdb holds this immuneACCESS table with in-frame rearrangements only. Some clones are missing; in checked studies, unresolved V genes explain under half, and the rest has no known cause. V, J and clone size were drawn from that table, and D and trimming were deduced from the DNA. The sample has 600,000 or so clones on record, nearly 98% of them singletons. The ten largest clones represent approximately 0.3% of the sample.

The data stem from a study of shared clonotypes between healthy human individuals (dated by TCRdb to 2019 to 2021). For the wider study: The cohort included a few men and a couple of women between 18 and 49 years of age. For each donor, CD4 naive and CD4 memory were each run on three plates, CD8 naive on two plates, and CD8 memory on one plate. Blood TCR repertoires of a handful of healthy adults were deeply sequenced to estimate repertoire size and the extent of clonotype sharing between individuals. Libraries were prepared and TCR repertoires were sequenced by different laboratories using diverse techniques, in order to increase sequencing depth and limit assay-specific biases. Between about 0.8 and 8.9 billion PBMCs per donor were obtained by leukapheresis. Points the paper makes about the study in general: Higher generation probabilities were observed for clonotypes shared by all four sorted-subset donors than for non-shared clonotypes. Estimated clonotype richness was generally larger for naive than for memory subsets. Roughly 5.2% of naive CD4, 3.5% of naive CD8, around 2.3% of memory CD4, and 0.35% to 0.4% of memory CD8 clonotypes were shared across a few donors. Pairwise subsampling indicated that sequencing depth was expected to affect the degree of clonotype sharing among donors. Because the study included only a small number of donors, the genetic and exposure-history diversity represented was limited. Sampling was restricted to blood, and TCR repertoires in tissues likely differ from the TCR repertoires found in blood. Rarefaction of sorted-subset datasets indicated incomplete sequencing despite the large sequencing depth.

For the CD8 naive samples, CD45RO-negative cells were positively selected for CCR7, yielding a CD45RA+CCR7+ population from which TemRA cells were excluded. The donors were healthy, HIV-negative adults with no recently reported acute infections or vaccinations. Every donor was a Caucasian adult residing in Nashville, Tennessee, USA. After blood collection by leukapheresis, PBMCs were isolated using Ficoll-Histopaque density gradient centrifugation and then cryopreserved in the vapor phase of liquid nitrogen. Analytical flow cytometry was used to check the purity and quantity of each magnetically sorted T cell population. Genomic DNA was isolated from every sorted fraction and measured by UV absorbance on a Nanodrop 2000c.

This chain joins TRBV9 to TRBJ2-5; TRBD2 is a weak D gene call, 5 bases matching. The TCR comes from a man aged 30 to 45 in good health. The sample was naive CD8+ T cells sorted from blood. The cell subset or site label for this specimen denotes: CD45RA+CCR7+. The DNA sequence follows: TGTGCCAGCAGCGTAGATCCTAGCTGGGAGACCCAGTACTTC. Its protein reads: CASSVDPSWETQYF.